The subject of this entry is one TCR beta chain. Its antigen is as yet unknown. Unique molecular identifiers were carried by the TCR beta cDNA libraries. Input of roughly 1 to 11 million T cells yielded some 500,000 cDNA molecules. TCRdb recomputed calls from the PCR reads with MiXCR, one row per CDR3 protein. Of about 460,000 distinct CDR3 sequences in the sample, around 40% were seen once. V gave up 5 bases and J gave up 0 bases, with 11 bases separating them. The CDR3 spans 15 residues. Per germline, CDR1 LGHNA and CDR2 YNFKEQ. This sample is drawn from a study of post-analysis software for immune sequencing data. The wider study: Clinical courses comprised relapsing-remitting, secondary progressive and progressive-relapsing multiple sclerosis. General study results and limits: Comparison with controls showed significantly lower normalized Chao1 diversity in multiple sclerosis patients. A handful of TRBV segments appeared more often in patients than in controls, and TRBV5-6, TRBV5-1 and TRBV20-1 were among these. Pronounced co-clustering by F measure was evident among identically batched samples.

The chain combines TRBV4-2 with TRBJ1-5, with a weak D call TRBD1 (5 bases). This clonotype was obtained from a girl aged 5-17 years with multiple sclerosis. Source material: blood. In nucleotides, the CDR3 is TGTGCCAGCAGCAAGACAGAAGATAGCAATCAGCCCCAGCATTTT. This translates into CASSKTEDSNQPQHF.